Listed below are T cell receptor beta chains from one sample, sequenced in a study of T cells in Graves' hyperthyroidism and ophthalmopathy. TCRdb recomputed calls from the multiplex PCR reads with MiXCR, one row per CDR3 protein. Of hundreds of thousands of distinct CDR3 sequences listed, roughly a fifth are singletons. Sample: blood. The receptors here all came from a man aged 45 to 65 with Graves' ophthalmopathy. Both conserved end residues are part of each CDR3. A D gene is named only where the DNA matches it firmly.

TRBD2	16	TRBV24-1	TRBJ2-3	CATSDPLAGGADTQYF
TRBD1	15	TRBV7-9	TRBJ2-1	CASSRDRGLYDEQFF
NA	11	TRBV30	TRBJ2-7	CAWSDEHEQYF
NA	17	TRBV28	TRBJ2-3	CASSFPPVGPSTDTQYF
TRBD1	17	TRBV7-9	TRBJ2-1	CASSTRDSRGFYNEQFF
TRBD1	15	TRBV19	TRBJ2-7	CASIPGTETFYEQYF
NA	13	TRBV7-2	TRBJ2-5	CASSYQGSETQYF
NA	16	TRBV18	TRBJ1-5	CASSPLAPEGNQPQHF
TRBD2	16	TRBV19	TRBJ2-3	CASSDLGLAGKNTQYF
TRBD1	13	TRBV6-1	TRBJ2-5	CASSRPDRETQYF
NA	17	TRBV13	TRBJ1-4	CASSLGGAGSTNEKLFF
TRBD2	15	TRBV7-9	TRBJ2-1	CASRRLAEDYNEQFF
TRBD1	15	TRBV5-1	TRBJ2-3	CASSLDRGSTDTQYF
NA	17	TRBV27	TRBJ1-3	CASSSHRESLSGNTIYF
NA	13	TRBV5-1	TRBJ2-7	CASGPPGRYEQYF
TRBD1	14	TRBV2	TRBJ2-4	CASNPGQGANIQYF
TRBD2	15	TRBV20-1	TRBJ2-5	CSARGDSGDQETQYF
TRBD2	15	TRBV9	TRBJ2-2	CASTRAGGNTGELFF
TRBD1	17	TRBV28	TRBJ2-6	CASSLLQGLPGANVLTF
TRBD2	14	TRBV29-1	TRBJ2-7	CSVERLAGAGEQYF
TRBD2	20	TRBV5-1	TRBJ2-3	CASSPTLGAGGPQAMDTQYF
NA	13	TRBV2	TRBJ1-5	CASSKDSNQPQHF
TRBD2	18	TRBV6-2/TRBV6-3	TRBJ2-7	CASSYTGLAGIVAYEQYF
NA	14	TRBV14	TRBJ2-1	CASSQSGSYNEQFF
TRBD1	15	TRBV5-1	TRBJ1-2	CASSPNDGTGWSYTF
NA	15	TRBV7-8	TRBJ2-1	CASIQGGATYNEQFF